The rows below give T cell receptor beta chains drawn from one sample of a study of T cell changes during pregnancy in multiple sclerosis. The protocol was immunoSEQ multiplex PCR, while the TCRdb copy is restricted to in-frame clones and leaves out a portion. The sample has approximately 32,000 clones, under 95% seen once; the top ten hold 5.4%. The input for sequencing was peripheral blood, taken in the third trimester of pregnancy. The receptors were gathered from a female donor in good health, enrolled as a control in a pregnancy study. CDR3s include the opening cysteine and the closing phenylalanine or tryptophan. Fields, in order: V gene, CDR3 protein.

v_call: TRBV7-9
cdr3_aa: CASSLRDRDYGYTF

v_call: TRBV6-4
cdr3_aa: CASSDSGLPGAVYSNQPQHF

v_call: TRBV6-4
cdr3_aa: CASSDTPGASGSTDTQYF

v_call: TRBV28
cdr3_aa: CASMSTDTQYF

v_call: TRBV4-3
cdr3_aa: CASSRLAGVHTGELFF

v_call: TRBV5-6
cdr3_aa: CASSPGAVGYTF

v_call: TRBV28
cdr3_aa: CASSLWASAKNIQYF

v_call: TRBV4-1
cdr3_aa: CASSQDPSTQYF

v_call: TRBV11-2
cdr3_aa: CASSSGGDRGTLSPYEQYF

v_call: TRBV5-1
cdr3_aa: CASRTGTSGSDKDTQYF

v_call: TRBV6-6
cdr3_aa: CATDTNTEAFF

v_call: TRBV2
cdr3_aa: CASRPDIFSNQPQHF

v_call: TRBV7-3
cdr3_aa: CASSSRSSDEQFF

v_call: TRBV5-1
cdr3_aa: CASSLGRDTEAFF

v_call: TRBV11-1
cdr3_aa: CASSSQGYEQYF

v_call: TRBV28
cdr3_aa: CASRPHDSNQPQHF

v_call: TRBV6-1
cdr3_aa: CASSATSGSADTQYF

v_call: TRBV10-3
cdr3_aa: CAISESRAQQETQYF

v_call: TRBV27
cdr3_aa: CASSLPNAGEQFF

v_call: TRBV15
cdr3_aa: CATSRDMRGTGAYEQYF

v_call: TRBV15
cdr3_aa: CATSSRRTGAYGYTF

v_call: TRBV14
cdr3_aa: CASSQGRGINYGYTF

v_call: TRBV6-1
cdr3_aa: CASSQARTGARTDTQYF